This T cell receptor beta chain stems from a study of monozygotic twins with inflammatory bowel disease (dated by TCRdb to the late 2010s). Context from the whole study: In total, approximately 28 monozygotic twin pairs made up the full study: 19 Danish pairs, all IBD-discordant, plus nine German pairs, of which four were IBD-concordant and five were IBD-discordant. Disease-associated traits were sought mainly through comparisons between IBD patients and their genetically identical healthy co-twins within discordant pairs. Each individual had, on average, about 151 000 unique TCRalpha sequences and 181 000 unique TCRbeta sequences available for analysis. The study at large found these results: A decrease in TCRbeta repertoire diversity, as measured by inverse Simpson index, was observed in IBD patients compared with their healthy co-twins. Because patients received different immunosuppressive treatments, the repertoires may have picked up extra background noise and variability between individuals. The analysis was unable to tell apart different T cell subtypes. Fewer clonotypes were shared with other individuals by IBD patients than by healthy twins, most markedly in patients showing signs of disease activity. The results gave no support for a single strong signal or clonotype linked to IBD. Concordant and discordant twins showed no difference in repertoire similarity, possibly because of limited statistical power.

For this clonotype: Its specific antigen is unknown.

Libraries were built with 5' RACE. The input for every TCR library was around 4,000 ng of total RNA. For each sample, cDNA synthesis with SMARTScribe reverse transcriptase was split into eight separate reactions. During cDNA synthesis, unique molecular identifiers containing a 6-nucleotide sample barcode were introduced by template switching. Two nested PCRs of around 16 and 10 cycles amplified the TCRalpha and TCRbeta cDNA, and bead purification followed each PCR. Before amplification, cDNA was treated with uracil DNA-glycosylase and purified using the QIAquick PCR purification kit. The second PCR added Illumina TruSeq-compatible adapters along with sample-specific barcodes. TapeStation and Qubit were used to check library quality and concentration, and 5 to 5.5 ng of each library was pooled. Sequencing of the pooled libraries was done on an Illumina HiSeq2500 single-index Rapid Run using custom sequencing primers and 2 x 100 bp reads. In the paper's pipeline: UMI-based consensus assembly with MiGEC version 1.2.6 was used to correct PCR and sequencing errors. MiXCR version 2.1.1 was used for V(D)J alignment, clonotype assembly and CDR3 extraction. To normalise gene usage, clonotype sharing and MAIT/NKT TCR abundance, the top 1000, 10 000 and 20 000 clonotypes in each sample were analysed. Diversity was computed as the inverse Simpson index with the vegan R package after downsampling to 27 000 UMIs. Paired Mann-Whitney U tests were applied to discordant twin pairs, with Benjamini-Hochberg correction for multiple testing. TCRdb reprocessed the public reads and reports one entry per CDR3 protein sequence, without DNA. TCRdb, not the original authors, processed these V and J calls. The sample's records list about 130,000 distinct CDR3 sequences. 0.95% to 1.5% of the sample is held by the ten biggest clonotypes.

From each donor, an approximately 2.3 ml peripheral blood sample was collected into PAXgene tubes and kept at -80 degrees C. Without T cell sorting, total RNA was isolated from whole blood using the PAXgene blood miRNA kit on an automated QIAcube. Peripheral blood from monozygotic twin pairs who were concordant or discordant for inflammatory bowel disease underwent deep TCRalpha and TCRbeta repertoire profiling using unique molecular barcoding. For every twin pair, smoking habits were documented, and each individual was categorised as a current, former or never smoker. According to the germline V gene (reference sequence), CDR1 reads DFQATT and CDR2 reads SNEGSKA. From cysteine to phenylalanine, the CDR3 is 15 amino acids long. DNA is not recorded here.

The sample taken for sequencing was blood. The chain uses TRBV20-1 and TRBJ2-7; the TCRdb D gene call, TRBD2, has no DNA to confirm it. The sequence was collected from a human donor with ulcerative colitis or Crohn's disease, or a healthy co-twin of an affected twin (not recorded which). The CDR3 region reads CSAPDRGAGIYEQYF.